This entry lists 32 T cell receptor beta chains sequenced from one sample in a study of graft-versus-host responses after intestinal transplantation. Sequencing used immunoSEQ multiplex PCR; TCRdb keeps in-frame clones, though not all of them. The table includes more than 60,000 clones, 90% detected once. These receptors have no known antigen. Sample: unstimulated CD8+ T cells sorted from spleen or lymph node cells, taken before intestinal transplant. Receptor source: a human donor who received an intestinal transplant.

The V and J genes are TRBV27 and TRBJ2-7; D uncertain. CDR3 length equals 13 residues. The germline V gene has CDR1 MNHEY and CDR2 SMNVEV (reference sequence). Trimming took off 5 bases at V and 5 bases at J, with 13 bases between the two ends. DNA of the CDR3: TGTGCCAGCAGTCCCTCAGTGGTGCACGAGCAGTACTTC. It is translated as CASSPSVVHEQYF.

Note on this clone: The junction and the germline gene differ at one end; a read error may be behind it. This chain connects TRBV13 to TRBJ1-2; the match to TRBD1 covers 12 bases. Germline-derived CDR1 and CDR2 are PRHDT and FYEKMQ (reference sequence). CDR3 size: 15 residues. The chain's CDR3 is CASSLGDRGQYGYTF. The CDR3, as DNA: TGTGCCAGCAGCCTAGGGGACAGGGGGCAATATGGCTACACCTTC.

CDR3 in amino acids: CASTRGSEKLFF. For the CDR3, the DNA is TGTGCCAGCACCCGGGGAAGTGAAAAACTGTTTTTT. The gene calls are TRBV2 and TRBJ1-4; no reliable D call. V was clipped by 7 bases and J by 7 bases, with 10 bases between them. The CDR3 is made up of 12 amino acids. The germline CDR1 and CDR2 sequences are SNHLY and FYNNEI. Drawing the rest from reference TRBV2 and TRBJ1-4, the complete variable domain is EPEVTQTPSHQVTQMGQEVILRCVPISNHLYFYWYRQILGQKVEFLVSFYNNEISEKSEIFDDQFSVERPDGSNFTLKIRSTKLEDSAMYFCASTRGSEKLFFGSGTQLSVL.

The chain employs TRBV11-2 and TRBJ2-6; no clear D gene. The CDR3 runs 15 residues. Trimming removed 5 bases from V and 0 bases from J, with 8 bases in between. Germline CDR1 is SGHAT and CDR2 is FQNNGV. Here the CDR3 reads CASSQALSGANVLTF. CDR3 nucleotide sequence: TGTGCCAGCAGCCAGGCCCTCTCTGGGGCCAACGTCCTGACTTTC.

This clone came up a few times. This chain connects TRBV5-6 to TRBJ1-1; possibly TRBD1 for D (5 bases). The CDR3 runs to 13 residues. V lost 6 bases, J lost 5 bases, and 14 bases lay in between. Germline lookup yields CDR1 SGHDT and CDR2 YYEEEE. The CDR3 protein is CASTFGGSTEAFF. The CDR3 nucleotides are TGTGCCAGCACCTTTGGGGGGTCTACTGAAGCTTTCTTT.

This clone was seen just once. J is TRBJ2-3 and V is TRBV2; a weak D match, TRBD2 (6 bases). Germline CDR1 and CDR2: SNHLY and FYNNEI. CDR3 size: 17 residues. V lost 6 bases and J lost 0, with 19 bases in between. The CDR3 loop reads CASRASGVSVSTDTQYF. The DNA of the CDR3 is TGTGCCAGCAGGGCCTCGGGGGTTAGCGTTAGCACAGATACGCAGTATTTT. The full variable domain, completed using reference TRBV2 and TRBJ2-3, is EPEVTQTPSHQVTQMGQEVILRCVPISNHLYFYWYRQILGQKVEFLVSFYNNEISEKSEIFDDQFSVERPDGSNFTLKIRSTKLEDSAMYFCASRASGVSVSTDTQYFGPGTRLTVL.

The table lists this clone with a few counts. The genes are TRBV7-6 and TRBJ2-7, with D perhaps TRBD2 (7 bases). The CDR3 spans 16 residues. V dropped 5 bases and J dropped 2 bases, with 19 bases sitting between them. From germline, CDR1 is SGHVS and CDR2 FNYEAQ. The CDR3 here is CASSPIGGERTYEQYF. CDR3 in DNA: TGTGCCAGCAGCCCGATAGGGGGGGAGAGAACCTACGAGCAGTACTTC.

This chain links TRBV27 with TRBJ1-5, with 9 bases fitting TRBD1. The CDR3 extends over 14 amino acids. From germline, CDR1 is MNHEY and CDR2 SMNVEV (reference sequence). After removal of 3 bases from V and 4 bases from J, the junction contained 1 base not matched to a gene. The CDR3 coding sequence is TGTGCCAGCAGTTTCGGGACAGGGAATCAGCCCCAGCATTTT. This codes for CASSFGTGNQPQHF.

The V and J genes are TRBV27 and TRBJ2-3; TRBD2 matches at 12 bases. The CDR3 extends over 16 amino acids. The germline CDR1 and CDR2 sequences are MNHEY and SMNVEV (reference sequence). The trim removed 5 bases at V and 1 base at J, leaving 4 bases unmatched. CDR3 nucleotide sequence: TGTGCCAGCAGTCCCAGGACTAGCGGGGGCACAGATACGCAGTATTTT. Translation: CASSPRTSGGTDTQYF.

The chain is built from TRBV11-2 and TRBJ2-7, with D perhaps TRBD1 (5 bases). V was shortened by 5 bases and J by 4 bases, with 21 bases between the two germline ends. The CDR3 runs to 16 residues. CDR1 is SGHAT, CDR2 FQNNGV, per germline. Written as DNA, the CDR3 is TGTGCCAGCAGCCCTACCTCGACAGAAACCTCGTACGAGCAGTACTTC. It is translated as CASSPTSTETSYEQYF.

J is TRBJ1-3 and V is TRBV6-1, with TRBD1 matching 8 bases. This CDR3 contains 17 residues. V lost 0 bases and J lost 0; bases outside the gene matches: 4. The germline V gene has CDR1 MNHNS and CDR2 SASEGT. In DNA form, the CDR3 reads TGTGCCAGCAGTGAAGCCTGGGACAGGTACTCTGGAAACACCATATATTTT. It translates to CASSEAWDRYSGNTIYF.

The chain couples TRBV10-2 to TRBJ1-1; 8 bases are shared with TRBD1. With 4 bases clipped from V and 0 bases from J, the junction kept 7 bases outside the gene matches. From germline, CDR1 is WSHSY and CDR2 SAAADI. The CDR3 loop spans 16 amino acids. The DNA for the CDR3 is TGCGCCAGCAGTGTTGGACAGGGACGGATGAACACTGAAGCTTTCTTT. Protein sequence: CASSVGQGRMNTEAFF.

The J gene is TRBJ2-3, the V gene TRBV6-6, with 9 bases that match TRBD2. V shed 4 bases and J 6 bases; nucleotides not matched to a gene: 11. This CDR3 is 16 amino acids long. Germline-derived CDR1 and CDR2 are MNHNY and SVGAGI (reference sequence). The CDR3 is CASSSLAGGSVDTQYF. Written as DNA, the CDR3 is TGTGCCAGCAGTTCACTGGCGGGGGGGTCCGTGGATACGCAGTATTTT.

The rearrangement links TRBV19 to TRBJ2-6; the D is unclear. This CDR3 comprises 16 residues. Germline values: CDR1 LNHDA, CDR2 SQIVND (reference sequence). Trimming left V 5 bases short and J 4 bases short, with 15 bases between. CDR3 residues: CASSVSPVGGANVLTF. CDR3 in DNA: TGTGCCAGTAGTGTATCTCCCGTGGGCGGGGCCAACGTCCTGACTTTC.

The gene calls are TRBV19 and TRBJ2-1; D gene ambiguous. Trimming took 5 bases from V and 0 from J, leaving 8 bases between them. CDR1 and CDR2 (germline): LNHDA, SQIVND (reference sequence). The CDR3 consists of 14 residues. CDR3 region: CASSYSGSYNEQFF. The CDR3 DNA follows: TGTGCCAGTAGTTATTCGGGCTCCTACAATGAGCAGTTCTTC.

As regards this clone: As the CDR3 is not closed by the conserved phenylalanine or tryptophan, this likely results from a read error. The DNA is left out, because the CDR3 cannot be placed on it with certainty; the CDR3 is given as TCRdb lists it. The chain combines TRBV7-3 with TRBJ1-1; TRBD1 was called by the table and not checked on the DNA. The germline V gene encodes CDR1 SGHTA and CDR2 FQGTGA. Ends included, the CDR3 has 11 residues. CDR3 sequence: CASSLSWGPPA.

The chain has TRBV5-1 and TRBJ1-2, with TRBD1 matching 11 bases. Germline V gene sequence: CDR1 SGHRS, CDR2 YFSETQ. V lost 3 bases and J lost 5; bases outside the gene matches: 3. This CDR3 has 14 amino acids. CDR3 region: CASSWDRGGYGYTF. The DNA for the CDR3 is TGCGCCAGCAGCTGGGACAGGGGGGGATATGGCTACACCTTC.

The chain couples TRBV7-9 to TRBJ2-3, with a tentative D call TRBD2 (6 bases). CDR3 length: 13 amino acids. Between the trimmed V and J ends, which lost 9 bases and 6 bases, there was a span of 16 bases. The germline V gene has CDR1 SEHNR and CDR2 FQNEAQ (reference sequence). CDR3 residues: CASQDGGLDTQYF. CDR3 in DNA: TGTGCCAGTCAGGACGGGGGTTTGGATACGCAGTATTTT.

This clone was counted once. The gene calls are TRBV5-1 and TRBJ1-2; D not certain. Germline-derived CDR1 and CDR2 are SGHRS and YFSETQ. The CDR3 runs to 15 residues. V was pared by 1 base and J by 1 base, with 11 bases between. The CDR3 here is CASSLSPGNNYGYTF. The DNA for the CDR3 is TGCGCCAGCAGCTTGTCCCCCGGGAATAACTATGGCTACACCTTC.

The chain employs TRBV9 and TRBJ2-2; possibly TRBD2 for D (6 bases). V gave up 4 bases and J gave up 6 bases, with 16 bases separating them. Per the germline V gene, CDR1 is SGDLS and CDR2 is YYNGEE. The CDR3 is 15 amino acids. The CDR3 DNA reads as TGTGCCAGCAGCTCCGGACTATATATGGCCGGGGAGCTGTTTTTT. Translation: CASSSGLYMAGELFF.

V gene TRBV6-1 combines with J gene TRBJ1-4, with a possible D match to TRBD1 (5 bases). Trimming left V 6 bases short and J 0 bases short, with 11 bases between. Germline CDR1 and CDR2: MNHNS and SASEGT. The CDR3 runs 15 residues. CDR3 in DNA: TGTGCCAGCAGGGAGGGGCTGACAACTAATGAAAAACTGTTTTTT. Encoded protein: CASREGLTTNEKLFF.

The rearrangement joins TRBV15 to TRBJ2-3; no definite D call. Germline V CDR1 and CDR2: LNHNV, YYDKDF (reference sequence). Trimming removed 5 bases at V and 7 bases at J, with 10 bases between. This CDR3 contains 12 residues. CDR3 in amino acids: CATSATGNTQYF. CDR3 nucleotide sequence: TGTGCCACCAGCGCTACTGGTAATACGCAGTATTTT.

About this clone: The DNA is omitted, as the CDR3 cannot be located on it reliably, and the CDR3 follows TCRdb's listing. V gene TRBV1 combines with J gene TRBJ2-3; the DNA was not used to check the table's D call, TRBD2. TRBV1 is deemed a pseudogene. Including both end residues, the CDR3 is 21 amino acids long. This chain's CDR3 is CTSIGGAEDTQYFGPKDTQYF.

The chain combines TRBV7-9 with TRBJ2-5; 7 nucleotides line up with TRBD2. This CDR3 has 14 residues. Germline V lookup: CDR1 SEHNR, CDR2 FQNEAQ (reference sequence). V trimming: 1 base; J trimming: 5 bases; junction bases outside the gene matches: 4. The CDR3 region is CASSLVGGGETQYF. The CDR3 DNA reads as TGTGCCAGCAGCTTAGTTGGGGGAGGGGAGACCCAGTACTTC. Looking up the rest from reference TRBV7-9 and TRBJ2-5 gives the full variable domain: DTGVSQNPRHKITKRGQNVTFRCDPISEHNRLYWYRQTLGQGPEFLTYFQNEAQLEKSRLLSDRFSAERPKGSFSTLEIQRTEQGDSAMYLCASSLVGGGETQYFGPGTRLLVL.

The chain has TRBV19 and TRBJ1-5, with D tentatively TRBD1 (6 bases). This CDR3 contains 15 residues. V lost 1 base and J 5 bases, leaving 12 bases between the germline ends. The germline V gene encodes CDR1 LNHDA and CDR2 SQIVND (reference sequence). The CDR3 loop is CASSIVAGADQPQHF. CDR3 DNA: TGTGCCAGTAGTATAGTAGCAGGGGCAGATCAGCCCCAGCATTTT.

V is TRBV5-6 and J is TRBJ1-1; D is undetermined. V was clipped by 0 bases and J by 7 bases, with 4 bases between them. Germline CDR1 is SGHDT and CDR2 is YYEEEE. The CDR3 totals 11 residues. CDR3 bases: TGTGCCAGCAGCTTGGGAGTTGAAGCTTTCTTT. It is translated as CASSLGVEAFF.

This chain joins TRBV10-2 and TRBJ1-2, with D possibly matching TRBD1 (5 bases). This CDR3 has 14 residues. Trimming stripped 0 bases from V and 3 bases from J, with 8 bases between. CDR1 is WSHSY and CDR2 is SAAADI in the germline V gene. In DNA, the CDR3 is TGCGCCAGCAGTGAGTCGGCAGGGCACTATGGCTACACCTTC. Translated: CASSESAGHYGYTF.

The rearrangement joins TRBV6-1 to TRBJ2-7, with D perhaps matching TRBD1 (5 bases). V shed 3 bases and J shed 4 bases, with 13 bases lying between them. From germline, CDR1 is MNHNS and CDR2 SASEGT. The CDR3 is made up of 14 amino acids. CDR3 in DNA: TGTGCCAGCAGTGAGGGGCAGGGTGGGTACGAGCAGTACTTC. It specifies CASSEGQGGYEQYF.

The chain couples TRBV13 to TRBJ2-1, with a weak D call TRBD2 (7 bases). The ends were cut back, 3 bases at V and 9 bases at J, with 12 bases in the middle. Germline CDR1 reads PRHDT; CDR2 reads FYEKMQ (reference sequence). There are 13 residues in the CDR3. CDR3: CASSFGGAGEQFF. In DNA form, the CDR3 reads TGTGCCAGCAGCTTTGGGGGGGCTGGTGAGCAGTTCTTC.

V is TRBV27 and J is TRBJ2-7; TRBD2 agrees at 11 bases. The germline V gene has CDR1 MNHEY and CDR2 SMNVEV (reference sequence). V shed 5 bases, J shed 2 bases, and the junction held 5 bases outside the gene matches. This CDR3 comprises 15 residues. The CDR3 sequence: CASSHGLAGTYEQYF. The CDR3 DNA reads as TGTGCCAGCAGTCATGGACTAGCGGGTACCTACGAGCAGTACTTC.

On this clone: A read error may account for a junction end that differs from germline. The chain is built from TRBV2 and TRBJ2-7, with a possible D match to TRBD1 (5 bases). This CDR3 contains 8 residues. From germline, CDR1 is SNHLY and CDR2 FYNNEI. CDR3 coding DNA: TGTGCCAGCAGGGACACCAACTTC. Translation: CASRDTNF.

The chain links TRBV9 to TRBJ1-1; 9 bases line up with TRBD1. CDR3 size: 14 residues. With V trimmed by 2 bases and J by 4 bases, 3 bases remained unmatched. The germline CDR1 and CDR2 sequences are SGDLS and YYNGEE. The CDR3 sequence: CASSVGQGFTEAFF. Written as DNA, the CDR3 is TGTGCCAGCAGCGTCGGACAGGGGTTCACTGAAGCTTTCTTT.